Below are 4 T cell receptor beta chains sequenced from a single sample in a study of cytomegalovirus exposure and HLA in healthy donors. The PCR used 60 Vbeta and 13 Jbeta primers. Sequencing was performed with immunoSEQ multiplex PCR; in TCRdb, only in-frame clones are kept and a portion is missing. The sample has 90,000 to 150,000 clones, 78% seen once. Sequenced sample: PBMCs. The receptors were sampled from a woman aged 25-40 years in good health and CMV-seropositive.

This clone came up a few times. This sequence joins TRBV4-1 and TRBJ2-2; 8 bases match TRBD1. The CDR3 extends over 16 amino acids. Germline lookup yields CDR1 MGHRA and CDR2 YSYEKL. The J segment lost 4 bases and the V segment lost 2 bases, leaving 6 bases of the junction unmatched. In DNA form, the CDR3 reads TGCGCCAGCAGCCAACCGGACAGGGCGCGCACCGGGGAGCTGTTTTTT. It specifies CASSQPDRARTGELFF.

The rearrangement joins TRBV7-6 to TRBJ1-6; D perhaps matches TRBD1 (6 bases). Germline V lookup: CDR1 SGHVS, CDR2 FNYEAQ. The CDR3 sequence is 17 residues long. V was trimmed by 8 bases and J by 0 bases, leaving 17 bases between them. The CDR3 DNA reads TGTGCCAGCTCCCCGGGCTACAGGGACTCCTATAATTCACCCCTCCACTTT. Its translation: CASSPGYRDSYNSPLHF.

The chain employs TRBV6-6 and TRBJ2-5; D unclear. Germline loops: CDR1 MNHNY, CDR2 SVGAGI (reference sequence). The CDR3 sequence is 13 residues long. Trimming removed 7 bases from V and 0 bases from J, with 9 bases in between. CDR3 coding DNA: TGTGCCAGCACGGAACAGTACCAAGAGACCCAGTACTTC. Protein product: CASTEQYQETQYF.

The rearrangement joins TRBV7-2 to TRBJ1-6, with 9 bases lining up with TRBD1. Trimming cost V 5 bases and J 9 bases; bases outside gene matches: 8. The CDR3 loop spans 15 amino acids. Germline V CDR1 and CDR2: SGHTA, FQGNSA. CDR3: CASSVKTGGGSPLHF. CDR3 DNA sequence: TGTGCCAGCAGCGTAAAGACAGGGGGTGGTTCACCCCTCCACTTT.